These 22 T cell receptor beta chains were all obtained from the same sample, sequenced in a study of cytomegalovirus exposure and HLA in healthy donors (dated by TCRdb to the late 2010s). Library preparation used the immunoSEQ multiplex PCR assay. The multiplex PCR relied on a mix of 60 forward primers for TCR Vbeta segments and 13 reverse primers for TCR Jbeta segments. TCRdb mirrors the immuneACCESS table, restricted to in-frame sequences. Some clones are absent from its copies; in checked studies, under half trace to an unresolved V gene, and the reason for the others is unknown. The table for this sample shows approximately 150,000 clones. Approximately 1.5% of the sample comes from the top ten. Sequences were obtained from PBMCs. All receptors derive from a woman aged 45-65 years in good health and CMV-seronegative.

This sequence joins TRBV19 and TRBJ2-2, with D possibly being TRBD2 (6 bases). The V end was cut by 1 base, the J end by 4 bases, with 22 bases between. The CDR3 extends over 19 amino acids. Germline-derived CDR1 and CDR2 are LNHDA and SQIVND (reference sequence). In nucleotides, the CDR3 is TGTGCCAGTAGTATAGGGAGGGGCAGGGCCCCTTCTGGCACCGGGGAGCTGTTTTTT. It yields the protein CASSIGRGRAPSGTGELFF.

For this clone: This sample includes further DNA sequences coding for the same CDR3. This chain uses TRBV6-5 with TRBJ1-2; 9 nucleotides match TRBD1. From germline, CDR1 is MNHEY and CDR2 SVGAGI. The CDR3 sequence is 16 residues long. Losses at the gene ends were 2 bases for V and 8 bases for J; bases not matched to a gene: 12. CDR3 in DNA: TGTGCCAGCAGTTACATTCACACAGGGGGCGCGAGGGGCTACACCTTC. Translating gives CASSYIHTGGARGYTF.

This chain joins TRBV30 and TRBJ1-2, with 8 nucleotides matching TRBD1. The germline CDR1 and CDR2 sequences are GTSNPN and SVGIG (reference sequence). J was trimmed by 7 bases and V by 4 bases; bases with no gene match: 2. The CDR3 loop spans 11 amino acids. The CDR3 region is CAWTTGVGYTF. CDR3 coding DNA: TGTGCCTGGACGACAGGGGTTGGCTACACCTTC.

This chain uses TRBV6-6 with TRBJ2-5; no clear D gene. CDR1 and CDR2 (germline): MNHNY, SVGAGI (reference sequence). V gave up 2 bases and J gave up 7 bases, with 14 bases separating them. The CDR3 totals 14 residues. CDR3 protein: CASSYTSGPMTQYF. As DNA, the CDR3 is TGTGCCAGCAGTTACACGTCAGGCCCTATGACCCAGTACTTC.

This chain links TRBV29-1 with TRBJ2-3, with TRBD1 matching over 7 bases. V was clipped by 7 bases and J by 1 base; unmatched bases: 11. The CDR3 contains 15 residues. Germline CDR1 is SQVTM and CDR2 is ANQGSEA. CDR3 coding DNA: TGCAGCGGTAACCAAGGGGGCTTCGGCACAGATACGCAGTATTTT. Its translation: CSGNQGGFGTDTQYF.

This chain connects TRBV11-3 to TRBJ2-6; 11 bases agree with TRBD1. The V and J ends lost 3 bases and 2 bases, in that order; junction bases with no gene match: 3. The CDR3 sequence is 17 residues long. Germline V lookup: CDR1 SGHNT, CDR2 YENEEA. The CDR3 protein is CASSLGQGDPGANVLTF. Written as DNA, the CDR3 is TGTGCCAGCAGCTTGGGACAGGGGGACCCTGGGGCCAACGTCCTGACTTTC.

The chain couples TRBV5-1 to TRBJ2-7, with 9 bases lining up with TRBD1. This CDR3 region has 16 residues. CDR1 and CDR2 from the germline V gene are SGHRS and YFSETQ. Germline trimming cut 0 bases from V and 4 bases from J; bases unmatched to any gene: 8. The CDR3 region is CASSLGGGTGSYEQYF. CDR3 in DNA: TGCGCCAGCAGCTTGGGAGGGGGGACAGGGTCATACGAGCAGTACTTC.

This sequence joins TRBV4-1 and TRBJ2-1; 7 bases line up with TRBD2. V lost 0 bases, J lost 8 bases, and 10 bases stayed unmatched. Germline CDR1 and CDR2: MGHRA and YSYEKL. The CDR3 runs 16 residues. This CDR3 reads CASSQEGAGVQDEQFF. The DNA for the CDR3 is TGCGCCAGCAGCCAAGAAGGGGCGGGGGTTCAGGATGAGCAGTTCTTC.

The chain couples TRBV11-1 to TRBJ2-1; 8 bases are a match to TRBD1. The V gene end was trimmed by 5 bases and the J gene end by 5 bases; junction bases not matched to a gene: 8. Germline V CDR1 and CDR2: SGHAT, FQDESV (reference sequence). The CDR3 runs to 15 residues. Here the CDR3 reads CASSTGTGSHNEQFF. The CDR3 DNA is TGTGCCAGCAGCACTGGGACAGGTTCCCACAATGAGCAGTTCTTC.

The DNA for the CDR3 is TGTGCTAGTGGTTTGGTTCCGGGACTAGCGGGAGGGCTCTACGAGCAGTACTTC. Residues: CASGLVPGLAGGLYEQYF. The chain employs TRBV12-5 and TRBJ2-7, with 16 positions matching TRBD2. Per the germline V gene, CDR1 is LGHNT and CDR2 is FRNRAP. The CDR3 is made up of 18 amino acids. V was clipped by 0 bases and J by 3 bases; unmatched bases: 5.

The chain couples TRBV5-6 to TRBJ2-1, with D possibly TRBD2 on 7 matching bases. Trimming left V 4 bases short and J 3 bases short, with 17 bases between. Looked up from germline, CDR1 is SGHDT and CDR2 is YYEEEE. This CDR3 region has 16 residues. DNA of the CDR3: TGTGCCAGCAGCCGAAGGGCGGGGGCCTACTACAATGAGCAGTTCTTC. Translated: CASSRRAGAYYNEQFF.

The chain links TRBV6-1 to TRBJ2-2; TRBD1 might be the D (6 bases). The CDR3 runs 14 residues. Trimming stripped 7 bases from V and 1 base from J, with 10 bases between. The germline CDR1 and CDR2 sequences are MNHNS and SASEGT. CDR3 residues: CASIPTGNTGELFF. CDR3 nucleotide sequence: TGTGCCAGCATTCCGACAGGGAACACCGGGGAGCTGTTTTTT.

The J gene is TRBJ2-1, the V gene TRBV5-1; 9 nucleotides line up with TRBD1. This CDR3 comprises 12 residues. The V gene end was trimmed by 5 bases and the J gene end by 8 bases; junction bases not matched to a gene: 2. The germline V gene encodes CDR1 SGHRS and CDR2 YFSETQ. CDR3: CASRQGADEQFF. DNA of the CDR3: TGCGCCAGCAGACAGGGGGCGGATGAGCAGTTCTTC.

This chain connects TRBV28 to TRBJ1-2, with TRBD1 identical over 8 bases. V shed 8 bases and J 4 bases; nucleotides not matched to a gene: 3. Per the germline V gene, CDR1 is MDHEN and CDR2 is SYDVKM. The CDR3 runs to 12 residues. The CDR3 here is CASGDRGYGYTF. The CDR3, as DNA: TGTGCCAGCGGCGACAGGGGCTATGGCTACACCTTC.

This rearrangement joins TRBV4-2 to TRBJ1-1; D is uncertain. This CDR3 is built from 15 residues. Trimming took off 1 base at V and 0 bases at J, with 9 bases between the two ends. Germline CDR1 reads LGHNA; CDR2 reads YNFKEQ. The DNA of the CDR3 is TGTGCCAGCAGCCAAGCGCCCAACATGAACACTGAAGCTTTCTTT. This sequence encodes CASSQAPNMNTEAFF.

The chain has TRBV2 and TRBJ1-2; perhaps TRBD1 as D (5 bases). The CDR3 has 15 amino acids. The V gene's germline CDR1 is SNHLY and CDR2 FYNNEI. Between the trimmed V and J ends, which lost 6 bases and 5 bases, there was a span of 19 bases. For the CDR3, the DNA is TGTGCCAGCAGCATAAGTCAGGGTTGGGGTTATGGCTACACCTTC. It yields the protein CASSISQGWGYGYTF.

The chain uses TRBV5-6 and TRBJ1-2, with TRBD1 matching over 8 bases. The length of the CDR3 is 16 residues. Germline trimming cut 3 bases from V and 2 bases from J; bases unmatched to any gene: 9. Germline assignment: CDR1 SGHDT and CDR2 YYEEEE. This CDR3 is CASSSAAGGRNYGYTF. The CDR3 DNA is TGTGCCAGCAGCTCTGCCGCAGGGGGCAGGAACTATGGCTACACCTTC.

The J gene is TRBJ2-1, the V gene TRBV7-8; 9 nucleotides line up with TRBD2. This CDR3 spans 15 amino acids. Germline-derived CDR1 and CDR2 are SGHVS and FQNEAQ. With 2 bases clipped from V and 1 base from J, the junction kept 0 bases outside the gene matches. The CDR3 DNA is TGTGCCAGCAGCTTACTAGCGGGGTCCTACAATGAGCAGTTCTTC. Amino acid sequence: CASSLLAGSYNEQFF.

The rearrangement links TRBV14 to TRBJ2-3; TRBD2 aligns across 8 bases. This CDR3 contains 14 residues. V gave up 4 bases and J gave up 2 bases; unmatched junction bases: 2. Germline V gene sequence: CDR1 SGHDN, CDR2 FVKESK. In DNA, the CDR3 is TGTGCCAGCAGCCTAGCGGGAACCACAGATACGCAGTATTTT. This sequence encodes CASSLAGTTDTQYF. The full variable domain, rest sourced from reference TRBV14 and TRBJ2-3, is EAGVTQFPSHSVIEKGQTVTLRCDPISGHDNLYWYRRVMGKEIKFLLHFVKESKQDESGMPNNRFLAERTGGTYSTLKVQPAELEDSGVYFCASSLAGTTDTQYFGPGTRLTVL.

This chain connects TRBV10-3 to TRBJ2-2; D remains ambiguous. CDR1 ENHRY and CDR2 SYGVKD come from the germline V gene. The CDR3 has 14 amino acids. The ends were cut back, 10 bases at V and 5 bases at J, with 17 bases in the middle. CDR3 bases: TGTGCCACCAAAAATACCGGTCTGACCGGGGAGCTGTTTTTT. Translating gives CATKNTGLTGELFF.

This sequence joins TRBV6-1 and TRBJ1-2; possible D gene TRBD1, 5 bases. The length of the CDR3 is 13 residues. Trimming left V 9 bases short and J 11 bases short, with 22 bases between. Germline V CDR1 and CDR2: MNHNS, SASEGT. Here the CDR3 reads CASPGRRAFRYTF. As DNA, the CDR3 is TGTGCCAGTCCGGGACGGAGGGCCTTTCGGTACACCTTC.

V usage is TRBV19 and J usage is TRBJ1-1, with 9 bases aligning to TRBD1. Germline V lookup: CDR1 LNHDA, CDR2 SQIVND (reference sequence). CDR3 length equals 15 residues. The V and J ends lost 4 bases and 5 bases, in that order; junction bases with no gene match: 8. This CDR3 reads CASSTGQGRGTEAFF. The CDR3 nucleotides read TGTGCCAGTAGTACAGGACAGGGGCGAGGGACTGAAGCTTTCTTT.